Below, 27 T cell receptor beta chains from the same sample are listed, as sequenced in a study of PD-L1 blockade in urothelial cancer. Specified time point: pretreatment peripheral blood. Sequencing used immunoSEQ multiplex PCR; TCRdb keeps in-frame clones, though not all of them. Altogether 130,000 or so clones are present, about 88% being singletons, with the ten largest covering 3.2%. Sample: PBMCs, taken around atezolizumab (anti-PD-L1) treatment. The receptors come from a man aged 45 to 65 with urothelial cancer.

V and J are TRBV5-4 and TRBJ2-5; no clear D gene. The V gene's germline CDR1 is SGHNT and CDR2 YYREEE (reference sequence). This CDR3 has 12 residues. The V end lost 5 bases, the J end lost 3 bases, and 8 bases lay between the germline ends. Here the CDR3 reads CASRSLEETQYF. CDR3 nucleotides: TGTGCCAGCAGATCTCTAGAAGAGACCCAGTACTTC.

The chain uses TRBV7-9 and TRBJ2-4; TRBD1 agrees at 11 bases. The V gene end was trimmed by 3 bases and the J gene end by 7 bases; junction bases not matched to a gene: 5. Germline lookup yields CDR1 SEHNR and CDR2 FQNEAQ (reference sequence). The CDR3 covers 15 residues. The CDR3 nucleotides are TGTGCCAGCAGCTTTTACCGGGACAGGGGGAACATTCAGTACTTC. Translating it yields CASSFYRDRGNIQYF. The variable domain in full, completed from reference TRBV7-9 and TRBJ2-4, reads DTGVSQNPRHKITKRGQNVTFRCDPISEHNRLYWYRQTLGQGPEFLTYFQNEAQLEKSRLLSDRFSAERPKGSFSTLEIQRTEQGDSAMYLCASSFYRDRGNIQYFGAGTRLSVL.

In this sample, this clone turned up a few times. The rearrangement joins TRBV6-6 to TRBJ1-2, with a possible D match to TRBD1 (5 bases). V lost 7 bases and J lost 4, with 19 bases in between. Germline CDR1 is MNHNY and CDR2 is SVGAGI (reference sequence). The CDR3 contains 15 residues. The CDR3 sequence is CASTDGGITGYGYTF. Here the CDR3 DNA reads TGTGCCAGCACTGACGGGGGGATAACTGGCTATGGCTACACCTTC.

The chain links TRBV19 to TRBJ2-5, with D unresolved. V was clipped by 4 bases and J by 5 bases, with 11 bases between them. Looked up from germline, CDR1 is LNHDA and CDR2 is SQIVND (reference sequence). This CDR3 comprises 13 residues. This CDR3 reads CASSRVVGETQYF. CDR3 DNA sequence: TGTGCCAGTAGTAGGGTCGTCGGGGAGACCCAGTACTTC.

This chain uses TRBV19 with TRBJ1-2, with D possibly TRBD1 on 6 matching bases. The V end was cut by 3 bases, the J end by 5 bases, with 19 bases between. The CDR3 has 16 residues. CDR1 LNHDA and CDR2 SQIVND come from the germline V gene (reference sequence). CDR3 sequence reads: CASSIKGVRAWYGYTF. In DNA, the CDR3 is TGTGCCAGTAGTATTAAGGGGGTCAGGGCTTGGTATGGCTACACCTTC.

V and J are TRBV25-1 and TRBJ2-2, with 14 positions matching TRBD2. Trimming took 4 bases from V and 7 from J; bases not matched to a gene: 5. The CDR3 contains 16 residues. Germline loops: CDR1 MGHDK, CDR2 SYGVNS. CDR3 DNA: TGTGCCAGCAGTGGGGGGACTAGCGGGAGAATCGGGGAGCTGTTTTTT. Protein sequence: CASSGGTSGRIGELFF.

V is TRBV30 and J is TRBJ2-3; 14 bases align to TRBD2. Germline lookup yields CDR1 GTSNPN and CDR2 SVGIG (reference sequence). The J segment lost 4 bases and the V segment lost 4 bases, leaving 7 bases of the junction unmatched. The CDR3 extends over 16 amino acids. The CDR3 protein is CAWTSGTSGRADTQYF. CDR3 in DNA: TGTGCCTGGACTTCTGGGACTAGCGGGAGAGCAGATACGCAGTATTTT.

The V and J genes are TRBV19 and TRBJ2-7; D may be TRBD2 (6 bases). Germline values: CDR1 LNHDA, CDR2 SQIVND (reference sequence). CDR3 length: 15 amino acids. Trimming left V 5 bases short and J 0 bases short, with 14 bases between. The CDR3 spells CASSSVAAVSYEQYF. The CDR3, as DNA: TGTGCCAGTAGTTCGGTAGCGGCCGTCTCCTACGAGCAGTACTTC.

The rearrangement joins TRBV4-1 to TRBJ1-3, with TRBD1 identical over 8 bases. V trimming: 2 bases; J trimming: 0 bases; junction bases outside the gene matches: 9. CDR1 is MGHRA and CDR2 is YSYEKL in the germline V gene. This CDR3 comprises 18 residues. The CDR3 DNA reads as TGCGCCAGCAGCCAACGGGACAGGCCCTCTTACTCTGGAAACACCATATATTTT. Protein product: CASSQRDRPSYSGNTIYF.

J is TRBJ2-7 and V is TRBV19; D gene unclear. Looked up from germline, CDR1 is LNHDA and CDR2 is SQIVND (reference sequence). The CDR3 runs 14 residues. V dropped 11 bases and J dropped 6 bases, with 23 bases sitting between them. CDR3 nucleotides: TGTGCCTCTTCCCCCGCTCGGGTACCCGGCGAGCAGTACTTC. It is translated as CASSPARVPGEQYF.

The V and J genes are TRBV10-3 and TRBJ1-2; D is ambiguous. Germline CDR1 and CDR2: ENHRY and SYGVKD. V gave up 3 bases and J gave up 4 bases, with 9 bases separating them. The CDR3 runs 13 residues. This CDR3 is CAISDSGPYGYTF. The CDR3 coding sequence is TGTGCCATCAGTGATAGCGGGCCCTATGGCTACACCTTC.

V usage is TRBV28 and J usage is TRBJ1-6, with D possibly being TRBD1 (5 bases). CDR3 length: 17 residues. V lost 7 bases, J lost 9 bases, and 25 bases lay in between. Germline loops: CDR1 MDHEN, CDR2 SYDVKM. DNA for the CDR3: TGTGCCAGCATGGGGGGGTATTTTTCGACGGGGCGTTCACCCCTCCACTTT. It yields the protein CASMGGYFSTGRSPLHF.

Note on this clone: One end of the junction does not line up with germline, which may come from a read error. V and J are TRBV11-2 and TRBJ2-3, with 8 bases lining up with TRBD2. This CDR3 region has 14 residues. The germline V gene has CDR1 SGHAT and CDR2 FQNNGV. The DNA for the CDR3 is TGTGCCAGCAGCCAAAGCGGGAGCAGAGATACGCAGTATTTT. Amino acid sequence: CASSQSGSRDTQYF.

The chain joins TRBV28 to TRBJ2-1; 9 bases align to TRBD1. Looked up from germline, CDR1 is MDHEN and CDR2 is SYDVKM. This CDR3 contains 18 residues. J lost 2 bases, V lost 2 bases, and 10 bases had no gene match. The CDR3 bases are TGTGCCAGCAGTTTAGGTCCCGGGACAGGGTTGACCTACAATGAGCAGTTCTTC. Protein product: CASSLGPGTGLTYNEQFF.

The chain uses TRBV10-1 and TRBJ2-5, with 12 nucleotides matching TRBD2. CDR1 is WNHNN, CDR2 SYGVQD, per germline (reference sequence). The CDR3 has 17 residues. V lost 3 bases and J lost 2; bases outside the gene matches: 7. CDR3 region: CASSDTRGLAGQETQYF. The CDR3 bases are TGCGCCAGCAGTGATACCCGCGGACTAGCGGGACAAGAGACCCAGTACTTC.

This clone was seen more than once but under ten times. The rearrangement uses TRBV14 and TRBJ1-3; D possibly corresponds to TRBD1 (5 bases). Trimming left V 3 bases short and J 5 bases short, with 14 bases between. Germline CDR1 SGHDN, CDR2 FVKESK. The CDR3 contains 15 residues. The CDR3 DNA is TGTGCCAGCAGCCATGGTGGGGCGCGGAGAAACACCATATATTTT. As protein: CASSHGGARRNTIYF.

The J gene is TRBJ2-7, the V gene TRBV11-2; TRBD2 might be the D (6 bases). With 1 base removed from V and 4 bases from J, the gap between germline ends came to 14 bases. CDR1 and CDR2 (germline): SGHAT, FQNNGV. CDR3 length equals 15 residues. DNA of the CDR3: TGTGCCAGCAGCTTAGTGGCGGGAATACAATACGAGCAGTACTTC. This codes for CASSLVAGIQYEQYF. Supplemented by reference TRBV11-2 and TRBJ2-7, the full variable domain reads EAGVAQSPRYKIIEKRQSVAFWCNPISGHATLYWYQQILGQGPKLLIQFQNNGVVDDSQLPKDRFSAERLKGVDSTLKIQPAKLEDSAVYLCASSLVAGIQYEQYFGPGTRLTVT.

The table lists this clone with a count of one. As DNA, the CDR3 is TGCGCCAGCAGCCCAATTCCGACAGGGGGCTCTCACTATGGCTACACCTTC. Translation gives CASSPIPTGGSHYGYTF. The chain carries TRBV5-1 and TRBJ1-2; 10 bases are shared with TRBD1. Trimming cost V 4 bases and J 3 bases; bases outside gene matches: 12. The CDR3 contains 17 residues. Germline CDR1 reads SGHRS; CDR2 reads YFSETQ. Drawing the rest from reference TRBV5-1 and TRBJ1-2, the complete variable domain is KAGVTQTPRYLIKTRGQQVTLSCSPISGHRSVSWYQQTPGQGLQFLFEYFSETQRNKGNFPGRFSGRQFSNSRSEMNVSTLELGDSALYLCASSPIPTGGSHYGYTFGSGTRLTVV.

The rearrangement links TRBV25-1 to TRBJ2-4; 11 bases match TRBD1. The CDR3 loop spans 17 amino acids. The trim removed 3 bases at V and 0 bases at J, leaving 4 bases unmatched. Germline CDR1 reads MGHDK; CDR2 reads SYGVNS. CDR3 coding DNA: TGTGCCAGCAGTGAGAGGGACAGGGGGGGAGCCAAAAACATTCAGTACTTC. It encodes CASSERDRGGAKNIQYF.

This CDR3 reads CAWAGTAALNTGELFF. The CDR3 DNA reads TGTGCCTGGGCCGGGACAGCGGCCTTGAACACCGGGGAGCTGTTTTTT. The J gene is TRBJ2-2, the V gene TRBV30; 7 nucleotides agree with TRBD1. Germline V CDR1 and CDR2: GTSNPN, SVGIG (reference sequence). V was pared by 5 bases and J by 1 base, with 10 bases of the junction left unmatched. The CDR3 has 16 amino acids.

The chain joins TRBV7-2 to TRBJ2-5; D not resolved. The CDR3 runs 13 residues. V lost 1 base and J lost 4, with 7 bases in between. The germline CDR1 and CDR2 sequences are SGHTA and FQGNSA. The CDR3 region has the DNA TGTGCCAGCAGCTTAGGAGGTGGAGAGACCCAGTACTTC. This translates into CASSLGGGETQYF.

V and J are TRBV15 and TRBJ2-1, with TRBD2 as a possible D gene (5 bases). This CDR3 has 14 residues. Trimming took 3 bases from V and 4 from J, leaving 10 bases between them. The germline V gene has CDR1 LNHNV and CDR2 YYDKDF (reference sequence). CDR3 amino acids: CATSSTGIYNEQFF. CDR3 DNA: TGTGCCACCAGCAGTACCGGGATATACAATGAGCAGTTCTTC.

CDR3 in amino acids: CASSQGTSGRKETQYF. The CDR3 bases are TGTGCCAGCAGCCAAGGGACTAGCGGCAGAAAAGAGACCCAGTACTTC. The V gene is TRBV4-2, the J gene TRBJ2-5; 10 bases fit TRBD2. V lost 1 base, J lost 3 bases, and 5 bases stayed unmatched. Per germline, CDR1 LGHNA and CDR2 YNFKEQ. This CDR3 has 16 residues.

V and J are TRBV19 and TRBJ2-1, with TRBD2 identical over 13 bases. This CDR3 is 14 amino acids long. CDR1 LNHDA and CDR2 SQIVND come from the germline V gene (reference sequence). The junction had 3 bases not matched to a gene; V was cut back by 6 bases and J by 7 bases. Here the CDR3 DNA reads TGTGCCAGTAGCGGGACTAGCGGGATTAATGAGCAGTTCTTC. This codes for CASSGTSGINEQFF.

This sequence joins TRBV10-3 and TRBJ1-2; TRBD1 is a possible D gene (5 bases). Germline V gives CDR1 ENHRY, CDR2 SYGVKD. This CDR3 is 13 amino acids long. With 10 bases removed from V and 2 bases from J, the gap between germline ends came to 14 bases. CDR3 DNA sequence: TGTGCCAACCGAGGCGACAGAAACTATGGCTACACCTTC. Translating gives CANRGDRNYGYTF.

V and J are TRBV2 and TRBJ1-5, with TRBD1 identical over 10 bases. The CDR3 runs to 15 residues. Unmatched junction bases numbered 2, after V lost 6 bases and J lost 0 bases. Germline values: CDR1 SNHLY, CDR2 FYNNEI. The CDR3 is CASRGTGDSNQPQHF. For the CDR3, the DNA is TGTGCCAGCAGAGGGACAGGGGATAGCAATCAGCCCCAGCATTTT.

CDR3 region: CASSDSGRLYNEQFF. The CDR3, as DNA: TGCGCCAGCAGTGATAGCGGGAGGTTGTACAATGAGCAGTTCTTC. V gene TRBV10-2 combines with J gene TRBJ2-1; 10 bases match TRBD2. J was trimmed by 4 bases and V by 3 bases; bases with no gene match: 3. Per germline, CDR1 WSHSY and CDR2 SAAADI. The CDR3 totals 15 residues.